Listed below are T cell receptor beta chains from one sample, sequenced in a study of beta chain features in type 1 diabetes. Generated by immunoSEQ multiplex PCR, the TCRdb table keeps only in-frame clones and is missing some. The data hold some 660,000 clones, with over 13% observed a single time. Material: naive CD4+ T cells from blood. The receptors originated from a man aged 18-30 years with type 1 diabetes. The CDR3 runs from the conserved cysteine through the conserved F or W. D genes are given only for firm matches. Part of the rows lack a size; the others show once, few, many or a class for expanded clones.

TRBV7-3	TRBD1	TRBJ2-2	.	CASTTRQGSGELFF
TRBV7-2	TRBD1	TRBJ2-1	few	CATSPFRRGSYNEQFF
TRBV10-3	TRBD1	TRBJ2-7	few	CAITDGTAYEQYF
TRBV18	TRBD1	TRBJ1-2	.	CASSPRDRVNRGPNYGYTF
TRBV18	.	TRBJ2-3	.	CASSPRTETDTQYF
TRBV7-2	TRBD2	TRBJ2-7	few	CASSLGDPLAGYYEQYF
TRBV30	TRBD1	TRBJ2-7	.	CAWSGQGTSYEQYF
TRBV28	.	TRBJ1-6	.	CASSSRLQGEGPLHF
TRBV28	.	TRBJ1-2	.	CATIPGVSYGYTF
TRBV2	TRBD1	TRBJ2-4	few	CASGGTGENIQYF
TRBV7-2	.	TRBJ1-2	.	CASSPRPSNYGYTF
TRBV18	.	TRBJ2-2	.	CASSPSGELFF
TRBV6-5	.	TRBJ2-7	few	CASSQAHEQYF
TRBV14	.	TRBJ1-1	few	CASSLRQRAEAFF
TRBV7-9	.	TRBJ1-5	.	CASTSGTADQPQHF
TRBV11-2	TRBD1	TRBJ1-4	few	CASSPRTGLVGLFF
TRBV19	.	TRBJ1-4	.	CASREGISEKLFF
TRBV30	TRBD1	TRBJ1-5	few	CAWSEGQGPQPQHF
TRBV18	.	TRBJ2-7	few	CASSPGDGYEQYF
TRBV30	.	TRBJ1-1	once	CAWSVWGRSTEAFF
TRBV29-1	TRBD1	TRBJ2-7	few	CSARDRGVGEQYF
TRBV27	.	TRBJ2-5	few	CASRLRRQVGETQYF
TRBV19	.	TRBJ2-1	few	CASSIRGDNEQFF
TRBV5-6	.	TRBJ1-2	.	CASSSMGARLYGYTF
TRBV29-1	TRBD1	TRBJ1-4	few	CSVRQGPNEKLFF
TRBV29-1	TRBD2	TRBJ2-1	.	CSTSGTSGSLYEQFF
TRBV4-1	.	TRBJ2-3	once	CASSQGGFSTDTQYF
TRBV7-3	.	TRBJ1-2	few	CASSFEQGNGYTF
TRBV5-1	.	TRBJ2-7	few	CASSLGVEAGITYEQYF
TRBV30	.	TRBJ1-1	.	CAGGGQLNTEAFF
TRBV28	.	TRBJ2-2	few	CASSLSGTYTGELFF
TRBV29-1	.	TRBJ1-1	few	CSVRHLNTEAFF
TRBV12-5	.	TRBJ2-2	few	CASGLVQGSPTGELFF
TRBV6-1	.	TRBJ2-3	few	CASSLADTQYF
TRBV7-9	.	TRBJ1-1	.	CASSPGRGRQLNTEAFF
TRBV7-9	TRBD2	TRBJ2-7	.	CASSGVWSGDQPQYF
TRBV30	TRBD2	TRBJ2-2	.	CAWSELAGARSTGELFF
TRBV11-2	TRBD2	TRBJ2-4	few	CASSSGLAGGPGPYIQYF
TRBV18	.	TRBJ1-4	.	CASSPSSLGKLFF
TRBV11-2	TRBD1	TRBJ2-7	few	CASSKGAGDTQYF
TRBV18	.	TRBJ1-4	.	CASSPPDGREKLFF
TRBV30	TRBD2	TRBJ2-5	few	CAWSMGLAGVRETQYF
TRBV5-1	TRBD2	TRBJ2-1	.	CASSSLSGSPGDEQFF
TRBV4-2	.	TRBJ1-2	few	CASSNPGYGYTF
TRBV10-3	.	TRBJ1-1	.	CAISEPRGLGEAFF
TRBV6-1	.	TRBJ1-1	.	CASSELGRVASHIVMNTEAFF
TRBV29-1	.	TRBJ2-2	.	CSVDGGGSGELFF
TRBV14	.	TRBJ1-5	few	CASSQGVFQPQHF
TRBV30	.	TRBJ2-1	.	CAWSFLDNEQFF
TRBV4-3	TRBD1	TRBJ1-4	.	CASSQDYVQGVDEKLFF
TRBV7-2	.	TRBJ2-3	.	CASSLERSTDTQYF
TRBV4-1	TRBD1	TRBJ2-7	few	CASSLQTGGDEQYF
TRBV5-1	TRBD2	TRBJ2-7	.	CASSATSGQSYEQYF
TRBV6-5	TRBD2	TRBJ2-5	few	CASRPPGGAGGTQYF